A single sample gave rise to the 20 T cell receptor beta chains below, sequenced in a study of vaccination and CD4 T cells after COVID-19. The treatment was: approximately nine-day PBMC culture with coronavirus spike peptide pools or control peptides (ViraFEST assay). The antigens of these receptors remain unknown. Cultured CD4+ T-cell DNA underwent Oncomine TCR Beta short-read sequencing. One entry per CDR3 protein results from TCRdb running MiXCR on the PCR reads. The table lists more than 6,000 distinct CDR3 sequences, approximately 73% of them singletons. Sequencing was done on a sample of CD4+ T cells from blood, cultured in vitro. These receptors were collected from a human donor who had recovered from COVID-19.

J is TRBJ1-1 and V is TRBV5-1; D gene uncertain. Trimming took off 3 bases at V and 2 bases at J, with 11 bases between the two ends. The CDR3 covers 14 residues. Germline V gene lookup returns CDR1 SGHRS and CDR2 YFSETQ. CDR3 nucleotide sequence: TGCGCCAGCAGCTCCCAGCTATACAACACTGAAGCTTTCTTT. Its translation: CASSSQLYNTEAFF.

This rearrangement joins TRBV7-2 to TRBJ2-1; D unclear. Germline assignment: CDR1 SGHTA and CDR2 FQGNSA. The ends were cut back, 5 bases at V and 0 bases at J, with 17 bases in the middle. The CDR3 has 17 amino acids. Here the CDR3 reads CASSIVASMHSYNEQFF. As DNA, the CDR3 is TGTGCCAGCAGCATAGTGGCCAGTATGCACTCCTACAATGAGCAGTTCTTC.

The rearrangement uses TRBV15 and TRBJ2-3, with D perhaps matching TRBD2 (6 bases). Trimming left V 0 bases short and J 4 bases short, with 11 bases between. Germline V gene data show CDR1 as LNHNV and CDR2 as YYDKDF (reference sequence). The CDR3 sequence is 15 residues long. In DNA, the CDR3 is TGTGCCACCAGCAGAGATCTCGGAGGGGCAGATACGCAGTATTTT. It yields the protein CATSRDLGGADTQYF.

The table lists this clonotype with a count of one. This rearrangement joins TRBV5-8 to TRBJ1-5; maybe TRBD1 (6 bases). V lost 4 bases and J lost 3, with 17 bases in between. CDR3 size: 16 residues. Germline V lookup: CDR1 SGHTS, CDR2 YDEGEE. The DNA for the CDR3 is TGTGCCAGCAGCCTCAGGGGAGGGGTCGCCAATCAGCCCCAGCATTTT. This translates into CASSLRGGVANQPQHF.

The chain carries TRBV5-4 and TRBJ2-3, with 12 bases matching TRBD2. V shed 0 bases, J shed 4 bases, and the junction held 9 bases outside the gene matches. This CDR3 contains 18 residues. CDR1 and CDR2 from the germline V gene are SGHNT and YYREEE (reference sequence). The CDR3 region has the DNA TGTGCCAGCAGCTTGGCCGGTCCTAGCGGGAGGGCCGCAGATACGCAGTATTTT. Its protein product is CASSLAGPSGRAADTQYF. Variable domain in full (rest from reference TRBV5-4 and TRBJ2-3): ETGVTQSPTHLIKTRGQQVTLRCSSQSGHNTVSWYQQALGQGPQFIFQYYREEENGRGNFPPRFSGLQFPNYSSELNVNALELDDSALYLCASSLAGPSGRAADTQYFGPGTRLTVL.

This chain joins TRBV7-9 and TRBJ1-2, with 8 bases lining up with TRBD1. J was trimmed by 10 bases and V by 5 bases; bases with no gene match: 12. The CDR3 spans 14 residues. Germline V CDR1 and CDR2: SEHNR, FQNEAQ (reference sequence). The CDR3 reads CASSPTGTGFVYTF. CDR3 in DNA: TGTGCCAGCAGCCCTACCGGGACAGGTTTCGTCTACACCTTC. Looking up the rest from reference TRBV7-9 and TRBJ1-2 gives the full variable domain: DTGVSQNPRHKITKRGQNVTFRCDPISEHNRLYWYRQTLGQGPEFLTYFQNEAQLEKSRLLSDRFSAERPKGSFSTLEIQRTEQGDSAMYLCASSPTGTGFVYTFGSGTRLTVV.

The chain recombines TRBV7-2 with TRBJ2-1, with 8 bases fitting TRBD1. Germline V gene sequence: CDR1 SGHTA, CDR2 FQGNSA. Losses at the gene ends were 5 bases for V and 7 bases for J; bases not matched to a gene: 10. There are 15 residues in the CDR3. Written as DNA, the CDR3 is TGTGCCAGCAGCCGATATCAGGGGGCGGGTAATGAGCAGTTCTTC. Translating it yields CASSRYQGAGNEQFF.

This chain connects TRBV5-1 to TRBJ1-6; tentative D call: TRBD1 (5 bases). The CDR3 is made up of 14 amino acids. From germline, CDR1 is SGHRS and CDR2 YFSETQ. V was shortened by 4 bases and J by 9 bases, with 14 bases between the two germline ends. The chain's CDR3 is CASSEPGRSSPLHF. CDR3 DNA sequence: TGCGCCAGCAGCGAACCGGGACGGAGTTCACCCCTCCACTTT.

The gene calls are TRBV11-2 and TRBJ1-1, with D maybe TRBD1 (6 bases). There are 14 residues in the CDR3. Trimming shortened V by 3 bases and J by 2 bases, and 10 bases separated the two germline ends. Germline CDR1 and CDR2: SGHAT and FQNNGV. Written as DNA, the CDR3 is TGTGCCAGCAGCTTCCCGGACAGAAACACTGAAGCTTTCTTT. Its translation: CASSFPDRNTEAFF.

The CDR3 nucleotides are TGCAGTGCTAGAGACGGGACAGCCTACGAGCAGTACTTC. This sequence encodes CSARDGTAYEQYF. V is TRBV20-1 and J is TRBJ2-7, with 7 bases matching TRBD1. CDR1 is DFQATT, CDR2 SNEGSKA, per germline (reference sequence). This CDR3 comprises 13 residues. Losses at the gene ends were 0 bases for V and 2 bases for J; bases not matched to a gene: 1.

The V gene is TRBV6-1, the J gene TRBJ2-7; 9 nucleotides match TRBD2. Trimming took 6 bases from V and 3 from J; bases not matched to a gene: 6. The CDR3 is 14 residues long. Looked up from germline, CDR1 is MNHNS and CDR2 is SASEGT. In DNA, the CDR3 is TGTGCCAGCAGGCCAGCGGGAGGAATCTACGAGCAGTACTTC. Residues: CASRPAGGIYEQYF.

The chain is built from TRBV6-1 and TRBJ1-5, with 7 positions matching TRBD1. V dropped 6 bases and J dropped 7; count of bases not matched to a gene: 12. CDR1 and CDR2 (germline): MNHNS, SASEGT. This CDR3 contains 15 residues. The CDR3 DNA is TGTGCCAGCAGCACCGGCGCAGGGGGTGGGCAGCCCCAGCATTTT. This translates into CASSTGAGGGQPQHF.

The rearrangement links TRBV7-8 to TRBJ2-7; 10 positions agree with TRBD2. CDR3 length: 14 amino acids. Looked up from germline, CDR1 is SGHVS and CDR2 is FQNEAQ. V was clipped by 4 bases and J by 2 bases; unmatched bases: 2. Here the CDR3 reads CASSYSGGPYEQYF. The CDR3 nucleotides are TGTGCCAGCAGCTATAGCGGGGGGCCCTACGAGCAGTACTTC. The full variable domain, with the rest looked up from reference TRBV7-8 and TRBJ2-7, is GAGVSQSPRYKVAKRGQDVALRCDPISGHVSLFWYQQALGQGPEFLTYFQNEAQLDKSGLPSDRFFAERPEGSVSTLKIQRTQQEDSAVYLCASSYSGGPYEQYFGPGTRLTVT.

The chain joins TRBV27 to TRBJ1-1; D is perhaps TRBD1 (5 bases). CDR1 and CDR2 from the germline V gene are MNHEY and SMNVEV (reference sequence). V lost 3 bases and J lost 4, with 18 bases in between. The CDR3 totals 16 residues. CDR3 residues: CASSFLQGLRGTEAFF. The CDR3 DNA follows: TGTGCCAGCAGTTTTTTGCAGGGCTTAAGGGGCACTGAAGCTTTCTTT.

The J gene is TRBJ2-5, the V gene TRBV6-1; TRBD2 matches at 10 bases. J lost 5 bases, V lost 7 bases, and 13 bases had no gene match. CDR1 and CDR2 from the germline V gene are MNHNS and SASEGT. The CDR3 spans 16 residues. The CDR3 DNA sequence: TGTGCCAGCACCCCGACTAGCGGGTCCCCAGGGGAGACCCAGTACTTC. This sequence encodes CASTPTSGSPGETQYF.

CDR3 residues: CASSSSGGHEQYF. As DNA, the CDR3 is TGTGCCAGCAGCTCCTCCGGGGGCCACGAGCAGTACTTC. V is TRBV7-9 and J is TRBJ2-7; TRBD1 or TRBD2 may be the D gene (6 bases each). Trimming stripped 4 bases from V and 5 bases from J, with 12 bases between. From germline, CDR1 is SEHNR and CDR2 FQNEAQ (reference sequence). The CDR3 has 13 residues.

The chain has TRBV6-1 and TRBJ1-5, with 7 nucleotides matching TRBD1. This CDR3 spans 14 amino acids. Germline V gives CDR1 MNHNS, CDR2 SASEGT. V lost 6 bases, J lost 6 bases, and 8 bases stayed unmatched. CDR3 protein: CASSYDRVGQPQHF. CDR3 nucleotide sequence: TGTGCCAGCAGCTATGACAGGGTCGGTCAGCCCCAGCATTTT.

This chain joins TRBV5-6 and TRBJ1-1, with no clear D. V was pared by 2 bases and J by 1 base, with 9 bases between. The CDR3 consists of 14 residues. Germline loops: CDR1 SGHDT, CDR2 YYEEEE. CDR3 sequence: CASSLWRANTEAFF. In DNA form, the CDR3 reads TGTGCCAGCAGCTTATGGAGGGCGAACACTGAAGCTTTCTTT.

This rearrangement joins TRBV6-5 to TRBJ2-5; 7 nucleotides agree with TRBD2. The CDR3 length is 20 residues. V shed 2 bases and J 1 base; nucleotides not matched to a gene: 19. From germline, CDR1 is MNHEY and CDR2 SVGAGI. The DNA of the CDR3 is TGTGCCAGCAGTTACCGGCCCCCGAGGGGCGGGGGAGCTACCCAAGAGACCCAGTACTTC. The encoded protein is CASSYRPPRGGGATQETQYF.

CDR3 nucleotides: TGTGCCAGCATGCGGCGGAACACCTACAATGAGCAGTTCTTC. Translation gives CASMRRNTYNEQFF. The rearrangement links TRBV6-1 to TRBJ2-1, with no clear D. This CDR3 has 14 amino acids. Trimming cost V 7 bases and J 2 bases, with 12 bases left between them. The germline CDR1 and CDR2 sequences are MNHNS and SASEGT.